A single sample is the source of the 4 T cell receptor beta chains below, sequenced in a study of T cell responses to AZD1222 COVID-19 vaccine. Using immunoSEQ multiplex PCR, the repertoire was profiled, and TCRdb retains in-frame clones only, with some absent. The table has fewer than 100,000 clones, roughly 87% seen once. The starting material was peripheral blood, obtained 28 days after the second AZD1222 dose. The receptors stem from an adult who received the AZD1222 COVID-19 vaccine.

V usage is TRBV9 and J usage is TRBJ1-4, with D possibly being TRBD1 (6 bases). V was clipped by 0 bases and J by 4 bases, with 7 bases between them. CDR1 is SGDLS and CDR2 is YYNGEE in the germline V gene. CDR3 length equals 14 residues. CDR3 in amino acids: CASSVAQGNEKLFF. CDR3 DNA sequence: TGTGCCAGCAGCGTAGCACAGGGTAATGAAAAACTGTTTTTT.

In its sample, this clone was seen once. The rearrangement uses TRBV19 and TRBJ1-1; a possible D gene is TRBD1 (6 bases). Germline loops: CDR1 LNHDA, CDR2 SQIVND (reference sequence). The CDR3 covers 14 residues. The V gene lost 5 bases and the J gene lost 1 base, with 11 bases spanning the gap. The CDR3 reads CASSPYRENTEAFF. In DNA form, the CDR3 reads TGTGCCAGTAGTCCCTACAGGGAGAACACTGAAGCTTTCTTT.

The V call is TRBV7-2, the J call TRBJ1-1, with D unresolved. The CDR3 has 15 residues. Trimming pared 4 bases from V and 0 bases from J, leaving 12 bases between. Germline assignment: CDR1 SGHTA and CDR2 FQGNSA. The CDR3 sequence is CASSYSALLNTEAFF. The CDR3 nucleotides read TGTGCCAGCAGCTACTCGGCCTTGTTGAACACTGAAGCTTTCTTT. Drawing the rest from reference TRBV7-2 and TRBJ1-1, the complete variable domain is GAGVSQSPSNKVTEKGKDVELRCDPISGHTALYWYRQSLGQGLEFLIYFQGNSAPDKSGLPSDRFSAERTGGSVSTLTIQRTQQEDSAVYLCASSYSALLNTEAFFGQGTRLTVV.

The rearrangement joins TRBV7-9 to TRBJ1-1; D ambiguous. The CDR3 runs 11 residues. The germline CDR1 and CDR2 sequences are SEHNR and FQNEAQ (reference sequence). Between the trimmed V and J ends, which lost 4 bases and 6 bases, there was a span of 6 bases. This CDR3 is CASSSASEAFF. CDR3 nucleotides: TGTGCCAGCAGCTCGGCTTCTGAAGCTTTCTTT.